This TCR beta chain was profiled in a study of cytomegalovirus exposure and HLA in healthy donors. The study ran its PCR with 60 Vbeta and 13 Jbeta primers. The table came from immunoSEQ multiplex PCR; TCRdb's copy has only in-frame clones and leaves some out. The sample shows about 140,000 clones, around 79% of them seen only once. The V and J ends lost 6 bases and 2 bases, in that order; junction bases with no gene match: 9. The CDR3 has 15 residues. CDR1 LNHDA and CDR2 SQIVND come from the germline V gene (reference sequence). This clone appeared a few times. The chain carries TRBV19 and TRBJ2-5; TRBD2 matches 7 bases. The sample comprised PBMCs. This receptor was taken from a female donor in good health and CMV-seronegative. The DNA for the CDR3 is TGTGCCAGTAGGCTAGCGGACCTGAAACAAGAGACCCAGTACTTC. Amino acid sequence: CASRLADLKQETQYF.